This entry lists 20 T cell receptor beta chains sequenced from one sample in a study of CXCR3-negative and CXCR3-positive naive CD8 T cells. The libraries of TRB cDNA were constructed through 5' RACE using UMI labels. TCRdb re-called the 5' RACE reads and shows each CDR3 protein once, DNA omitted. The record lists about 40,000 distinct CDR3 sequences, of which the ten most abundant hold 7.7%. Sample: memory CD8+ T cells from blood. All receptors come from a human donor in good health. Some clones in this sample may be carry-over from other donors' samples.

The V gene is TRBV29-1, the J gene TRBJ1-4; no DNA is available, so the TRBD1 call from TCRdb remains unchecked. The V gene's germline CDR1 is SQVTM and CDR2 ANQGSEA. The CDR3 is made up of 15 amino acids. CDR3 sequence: CSVQITGGRGWGLFF.

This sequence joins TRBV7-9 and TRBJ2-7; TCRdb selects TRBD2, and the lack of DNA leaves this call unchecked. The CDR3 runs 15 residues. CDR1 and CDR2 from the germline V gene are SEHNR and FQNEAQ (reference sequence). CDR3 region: CASSPPVDFTYEQYF.

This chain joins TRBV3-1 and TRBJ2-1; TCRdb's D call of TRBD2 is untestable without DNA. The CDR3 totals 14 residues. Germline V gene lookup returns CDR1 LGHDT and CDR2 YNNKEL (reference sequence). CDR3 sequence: CASSRSRLGNEQFF.

The CDR3 spells CSVEARAYEQYF. V is TRBV29-1 and J is TRBJ2-7. Germline V gene data show CDR1 as SQVTM and CDR2 as ANQGSEA. This CDR3 region has 12 residues.

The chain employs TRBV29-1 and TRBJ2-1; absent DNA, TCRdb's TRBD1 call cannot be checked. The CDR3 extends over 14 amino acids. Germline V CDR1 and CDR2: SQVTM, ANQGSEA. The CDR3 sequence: CSVSDRGDYNEQFF.

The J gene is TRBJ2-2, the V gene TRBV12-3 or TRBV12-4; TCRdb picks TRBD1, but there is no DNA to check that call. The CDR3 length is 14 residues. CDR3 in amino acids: CASRSGTPSGELFF.

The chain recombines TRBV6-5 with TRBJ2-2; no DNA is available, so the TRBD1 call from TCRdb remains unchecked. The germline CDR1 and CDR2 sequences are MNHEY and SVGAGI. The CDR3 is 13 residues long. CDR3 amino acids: CASIGQLKGELFF.

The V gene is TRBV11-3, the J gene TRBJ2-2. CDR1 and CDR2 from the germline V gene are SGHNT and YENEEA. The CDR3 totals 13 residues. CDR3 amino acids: CASSQPNTGELFF.

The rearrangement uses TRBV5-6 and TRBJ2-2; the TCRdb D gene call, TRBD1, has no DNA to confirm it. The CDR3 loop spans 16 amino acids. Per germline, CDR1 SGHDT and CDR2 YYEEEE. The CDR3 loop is CASSPPGQGLTGELFF.

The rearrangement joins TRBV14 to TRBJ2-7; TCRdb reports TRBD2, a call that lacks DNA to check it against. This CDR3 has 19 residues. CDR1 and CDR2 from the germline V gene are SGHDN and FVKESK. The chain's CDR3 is CASSQDRLGLAGGTYEQYF.

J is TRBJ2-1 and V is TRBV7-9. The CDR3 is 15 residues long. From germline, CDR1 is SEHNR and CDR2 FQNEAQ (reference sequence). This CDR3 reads CASSLSGSSYNEQFF.

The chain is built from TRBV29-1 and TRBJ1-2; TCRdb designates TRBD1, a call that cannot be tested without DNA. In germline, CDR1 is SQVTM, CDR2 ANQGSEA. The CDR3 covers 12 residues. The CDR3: CSVDEGTYGYTF.

The CDR3 reads CASSYQDSEYF. The rearrangement uses TRBV6-6 and TRBJ2-7; TCRdb designates TRBD1, a call that cannot be tested without DNA. CDR3 length: 11 residues. Germline CDR1 reads MNHNY; CDR2 reads SVGAGI (reference sequence).

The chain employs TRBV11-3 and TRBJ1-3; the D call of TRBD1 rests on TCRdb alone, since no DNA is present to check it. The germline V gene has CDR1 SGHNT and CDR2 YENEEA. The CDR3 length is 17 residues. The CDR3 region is CASSARDSSRSGNTIYF.

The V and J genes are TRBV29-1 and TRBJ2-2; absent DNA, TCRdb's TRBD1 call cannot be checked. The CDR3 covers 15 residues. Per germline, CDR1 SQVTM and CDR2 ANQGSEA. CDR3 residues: CSVQGQGSPTGELFF.

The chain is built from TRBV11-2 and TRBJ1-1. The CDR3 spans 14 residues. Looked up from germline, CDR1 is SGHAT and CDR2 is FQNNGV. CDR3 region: CASSSKGSAAEAFF.

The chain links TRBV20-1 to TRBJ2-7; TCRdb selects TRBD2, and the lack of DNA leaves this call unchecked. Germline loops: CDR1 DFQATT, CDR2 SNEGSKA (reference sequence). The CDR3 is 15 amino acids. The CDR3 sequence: CSAKMGLAGSYEQYF.

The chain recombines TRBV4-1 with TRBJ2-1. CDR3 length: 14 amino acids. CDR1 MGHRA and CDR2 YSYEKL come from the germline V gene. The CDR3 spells CASSQGPVRNEQFF.

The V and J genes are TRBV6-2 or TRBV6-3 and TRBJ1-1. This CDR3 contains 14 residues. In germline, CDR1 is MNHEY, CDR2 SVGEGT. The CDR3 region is CASSYEVGHTEAFF.

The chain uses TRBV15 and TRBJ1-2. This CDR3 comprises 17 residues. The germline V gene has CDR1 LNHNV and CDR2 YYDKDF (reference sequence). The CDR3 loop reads CATSRTGTATPSNGYTF.